A single sample is the source of the 21 T cell receptor beta chains below, sequenced in a study of blood T cells in healthy people across ages. Alongside a J-beta primer mix, a sample-barcoded 5' primer served in a second PCR lasting about 7 to 11 cycles. A single record per CDR3 protein comes from TCRdb applying MiXCR to the 5' RACE reads. The sample yields hundreds of thousands of distinct CDR3 sequences, more than 45% seen once. The specimen sequenced was blood. The receptor source for this set is a woman at least 80 years old in good health.

As to this clonotype: A much larger clone sits a single nucleotide away, making a read error possible. This chain connects TRBV10-3 to TRBJ2-3; 7 bases align to TRBD1. This CDR3 has 14 amino acids. Looked up from germline, CDR1 is ENHRY and CDR2 is SYGVKD. This CDR3 is CAISPSLGTDAQYF. CDR3 coding DNA: TGTGCCATCAGCCCCTCCCTAGGGACAGATGCGCAGTATTTT.

The chain uses TRBV30 and TRBJ2-3; D perhaps matches TRBD1 (6 bases). Per germline, CDR1 GTSNPN and CDR2 SVGIG (reference sequence). This CDR3 has 12 amino acids. CDR3 in DNA: TGTGTCGGGACAAGCGGCACAGATACGCAGTATTTT. Amino acid sequence: CVGTSGTDTQYF.

The chain recombines TRBV5-1 with TRBJ2-1; perhaps TRBD2 as D (5 bases). The CDR3 consists of 18 residues. Germline V lookup: CDR1 SGHRS, CDR2 YFSETQ. Trimming pared 2 bases from V and 0 bases from J, leaving 18 bases between. The CDR3 bases are TGCGCCAGCAGCTTAGAGACGCTAGCTCCCAGCTCCTACAATGAGCAGTTCTTC. Translating gives CASSLETLAPSSYNEQFF.

This clonotype was picked up many times. J is TRBJ2-5 and V is TRBV7-2, with TRBD1 identical over 9 bases. CDR3 length: 15 residues. After removal of 6 bases from V and 5 bases from J, the junction contained 10 bases not matched to a gene. CDR1 SGHTA and CDR2 FQGNSA come from the germline V gene. For the CDR3, the DNA is TGTGCCAGCAGAACACAGGGGGCAGGGTTGGAGACCCAGTACTTC. Amino acids: CASRTQGAGLETQYF.

This clonotype appeared many times. The chain uses TRBV6-5 and TRBJ1-3, with D hard to call. CDR1 is MNHEY, CDR2 SVGAGI, per germline. The CDR3 is made up of 14 amino acids. Trimming cost V 6 bases and J 4 bases, with 13 bases left between them. DNA of the CDR3: TGTGCCAGCAGGCCCTGGGATTCGGGAAACACCATATATTTT. Its protein is CASRPWDSGNTIYF.

This rearrangement joins TRBV5-1 to TRBJ1-2; 8 bases agree with TRBD1. The CDR3 covers 20 residues. Unmatched junction bases numbered 27, after V lost 7 bases and J lost 4 bases. CDR1 is SGHRS, CDR2 YFSETQ, per germline. The CDR3 spells CASGMILPGQVSLRGYGYTF. The CDR3 DNA reads as TGCGCCAGCGGAATGATACTACCGGGACAGGTTTCCCTACGGGGCTATGGCTACACCTTC. The whole variable domain, remainder taken from reference TRBV5-1 and TRBJ1-2, is KAGVTQTPRYLIKTRGQQVTLSCSPISGHRSVSWYQQTPGQGLQFLFEYFSETQRNKGNFPGRFSGRQFSNSRSEMNVSTLELGDSALYLCASGMILPGQVSLRGYGYTFGSGTRLTVV.

This clonotype has a count of ten or more. The V call is TRBV29-1, the J call TRBJ2-1; tentatively, D is TRBD1 or TRBD2 (5 bases each). CDR3 length: 13 residues. Germline assignment: CDR1 SQVTM and CDR2 ANQGSEA. CDR3 sequence (DNA): TGCAGTCAGGCCGGGGCGGGTTACAATGAGCAGTTCTTC. This encodes CSQAGAGYNEQFF.

The chain joins TRBV25-1 to TRBJ1-1; D is uncertain. The germline V gene encodes CDR1 MGHDK and CDR2 SYGVNS. The CDR3 sequence is 11 residues long. The V end was cut by 7 bases, the J end by 2 bases, with 5 bases between. The CDR3 DNA reads as TGTGCCAGCACCTTTAACACTGAAGCTTTCTTT. It specifies CASTFNTEAFF.

This clonotype was recorded at least ten times. V usage is TRBV12-3 or TRBV12-4 and J usage is TRBJ2-4; the D gene is possibly TRBD1 (5 bases). This CDR3 has 18 amino acids. V dropped 0 bases and J dropped 0 bases, with 15 bases sitting between them. DNA for the CDR3: TGTGCCAGCAGTTTAGCGCTAATTCCCAGGGAAGCCAAAAACATTCAGTACTTC. This gives the protein CASSLALIPREAKNIQYF.

CDR3 in amino acids: CASSDDRKSRGTQYF. For the CDR3, the DNA is TGTGCCAGCAGTGATGACAGAAAATCAAGAGGGACCCAGTACTTC. The J gene is TRBJ2-7, the V gene TRBV2; D possibly corresponds to TRBD1 (5 bases). Judging by the DNA end, TRBJ2-5 fits better; the J call may be wrong. Per germline, CDR1 SNHLY and CDR2 FYNNEI. The CDR3 has 15 amino acids.

This sequence joins TRBV20-1 and TRBJ2-2, with 7 bases identical to TRBD1. This CDR3 has 14 amino acids. Germline V CDR1 and CDR2: DFQATT, SNEGSKA (reference sequence). The V segment lost 2 bases and the J segment 4 bases; nucleotides outside the gene matches: 4. The CDR3 spells CSARRQGSTGELFF. The CDR3, as DNA: TGCAGTGCTAGAAGACAGGGATCCACCGGGGAGCTGTTTTTT.

This chain connects TRBV5-6 to TRBJ2-4, with D tentatively TRBD2 (7 bases). The DNA end is a closer match to TRBJ2-7, so the J assignment may be wrong. Germline-derived CDR1 and CDR2 are SGHDT and YYEEEE. The CDR3 is made up of 14 amino acids. CDR3 nucleotides: TGTGCCAGCAGCTTGGCGGGGGGCACCCACGAGCAGTACTTC. It yields the protein CASSLAGGTHEQYF.

The chain joins TRBV14 to TRBJ2-5, with D perhaps matching TRBD2 (5 bases). V was trimmed by 1 base and J by 5 bases, leaving 14 bases between them. This CDR3 has 15 residues. Germline-derived CDR1 and CDR2 are SGHDN and FVKESK. CDR3 residues: CASSQVRTLLETQYF. The CDR3 DNA follows: TGTGCCAGCAGCCAAGTGAGGACTCTTTTGGAGACCCAGTACTTC.

In its sample, this clonotype was seen a few times. The chain is built from TRBV5-1 and TRBJ2-5; no definite D call. CDR3 size: 14 residues. CDR1 and CDR2 (germline): SGHRS, YFSETQ. V lost 4 bases and J 1 base, leaving 11 bases between the germline ends. For the CDR3, the DNA is TGCGCCAGCAGCGTGGTCCCAGCCCAAGAGACCCAGTACTTC. As protein: CASSVVPAQETQYF.

The V and J genes are TRBV29-1 and TRBJ2-4; tentatively, D is TRBD1 (5 bases). This CDR3 comprises 12 residues. The germline V gene encodes CDR1 SQVTM and CDR2 ANQGSEA. Trimming left V 0 bases short and J 8 bases short, with 8 bases between. The CDR3 sequence is CSVEEGRDIQYF. DNA for the CDR3: TGCAGCGTTGAAGAGGGCAGGGACATTCAGTACTTC.

Turning to this clonotype: This may come from a read error, since a much larger clone is one base off. The chain combines TRBV7-9 with TRBJ2-5; D is unclear. Per germline, CDR1 SEHNR and CDR2 FQNEAQ (reference sequence). This CDR3 region has 12 residues. CDR3 residues: CSSSFYLETQYF. The CDR3 nucleotides are TGTTCCAGCAGCTTTTACCTAGAGACCCAGTACTTC. The entire variable domain, with the rest obtained from reference TRBV7-9 and TRBJ2-5, is as follows: DTGVSQNPRHKITKRGQNVTFRCDPISEHNRLYWYRQTLGQGPEFLTYFQNEAQLEKSRLLSDRFSAERPKGSFSTLEIQRTEQGDSAMYLCSSSFYLETQYFGPGTRLLVL.

The chain links TRBV5-1 to TRBJ2-5; 7 bases align to TRBD2. Germline CDR1 is SGHRS and CDR2 is YFSETQ. The CDR3 spans 15 residues. The trim removed 2 bases at V and 4 bases at J, leaving 8 bases unmatched. CDR3 sequence: CASSFSAGVGETQYF. CDR3 in DNA: TGCGCCAGCAGCTTCTCGGCGGGAGTGGGAGAGACCCAGTACTTC.

This clonotype occurred many times. The chain is built from TRBV29-1 and TRBJ2-7, with 10 bases identical to TRBD1. Germline CDR1 is SQVTM and CDR2 is ANQGSEA. The V gene end was trimmed by 0 bases and the J gene end by 3 bases; junction bases not matched to a gene: 5. The CDR3 has 15 amino acids. The CDR3 bases are TGCAGCGTTGAAGATCCAGGGACAGGGGTCTACGAGCAGTACTTC. As protein: CSVEDPGTGVYEQYF.

In its sample, this clonotype was seen many times. The chain has TRBV9 and TRBJ2-7; no clear D. The V and J ends lost 0 bases and 3 bases respectively, with 13 bases between them. This CDR3 has 15 amino acids. The V gene's germline CDR1 is SGDLS and CDR2 YYNGEE. This CDR3 is CASSVDPSRVYEQYF. The CDR3 region has the DNA TGTGCCAGCAGCGTAGATCCCTCACGCGTCTACGAGCAGTACTTC.

This rearrangement joins TRBV11-1 to TRBJ1-1, with 7 positions matching TRBD1. Trimming took 3 bases from V and 3 from J; bases not matched to a gene: 7. CDR3 length: 15 amino acids. Looked up from germline, CDR1 is SGHAT and CDR2 is FQDESV (reference sequence). CDR3 DNA sequence: TGTGCCAGCAGCTTCGGGCAGGGGGTTGACACTGAAGCTTTCTTT. Translated, it gives CASSFGQGVDTEAFF.

This clonotype has a handful of counts. The chain joins TRBV6-5 to TRBJ1-5, with D unresolved. Germline V CDR1 and CDR2: MNHEY, SVGAGI. The CDR3 sequence is 18 residues long. V was shortened by 2 bases and J by 2 bases, with 19 bases between the two germline ends. The CDR3 protein is CASSYPTDSARGNQPQHF. In nucleotides, the CDR3 is TGTGCCAGCAGTTACCCGACGGATTCCGCACGGGGCAATCAGCCCCAGCATTTT.